This TCR beta chain was obtained from a study of blood T cell repertoires in COVID-19. The overall study: From the United States, Italy and Spain came samples of acute and convalescent COVID-19. PBMCs, B-cell-depleted T cells, or T cells provided the cDNA or gDNA that made up the material.

Trimming stripped 4 bases from V and 0 bases from J, with 10 bases between. Looked up from germline, CDR1 is SNHLY and CDR2 is FYNNEI. This CDR3 comprises 15 residues. A few counts support this clone. In the study's own analysis: Reference gene primers were amplified, and this amplification served to estimate nucleated cell counts. Some clones are missing from TCRdb's copy, which holds only in-frame ones; the method was immunoSEQ multiplex PCR. That table supplies the V and J calls and clone size; D and trimming were determined from the DNA. The sample holds about 240,000 clones, approximately 78% seen once.

The sequencing sample was made of peripheral blood. The sequence came from an older woman with active or convalescent COVID-19. The chain is built from TRBV2 and TRBJ1-5, with no clear D. CDR3 loop: CASSVGRNSNQPQHF. The DNA of the CDR3 is TGTGCCAGCAGTGTGGGCAGAAATAGCAATCAGCCCCAGCATTTT.